The 15 T cell receptor beta chains below were found in one sample sequenced in a study of blood T cell repertoires in COVID-19. The repertoire was sequenced with immunoSEQ multiplex PCR; TCRdb's copy has only in-frame clones and lacks some. The sample yields about 48,000 clones, 85% seen once. The sequencing input was peripheral blood. All receptors derive from a woman aged 55 to 70 with acute or convalescent COVID-19.

The V call is TRBV7-3, the J call TRBJ2-3; 8 bases are shared with TRBD2. Germline V gives CDR1 SGHTA, CDR2 FQGTGA. The CDR3 extends over 17 amino acids. Trimming at V came to 5 bases and at J to 5 bases, leaving 15 bases not matched to a gene. CDR3 sequence (DNA): TGTGCCAGCAGCCTGGGGCTAGCGGGCCTCCCGGAAGATACGCAGTATTTT. It translates to CASSLGLAGLPEDTQYF.

This chain connects TRBV11-1 to TRBJ2-3; the match to TRBD2 covers 9 bases. Germline V gene sequence: CDR1 SGHAT, CDR2 FQDESV (reference sequence). The length of the CDR3 is 15 residues. V was clipped by 2 bases and J by 5 bases; unmatched bases: 5. In DNA, the CDR3 is TGTGCCAGCAGCTTATTGCTAGCGGGATTAGATACGCAGTATTTT. Protein: CASSLLLAGLDTQYF.

This rearrangement joins TRBV7-2 to TRBJ2-2, with TRBD1 as a possible D gene (6 bases). The CDR3 covers 15 residues. Germline CDR1 is SGHTA and CDR2 is FQGNSA. With 3 bases removed from V and 4 bases from J, the gap between germline ends came to 12 bases. The CDR3 region is CASSFPTGTTGELFF. In nucleotides, the CDR3 is TGTGCCAGCAGCTTCCCGACAGGAACCACCGGGGAGCTGTTTTTT.

This clone was picked up a small number of times. V usage is TRBV6-2 or TRBV6-3 and J usage is TRBJ1-2, with unresolved D. Germline V CDR1 and CDR2: MNHEY, SVGEGT. The CDR3 is made up of 15 amino acids. V dropped 6 bases and J dropped 8 bases, with 22 bases sitting between them. Here the CDR3 DNA reads TGTGCCAGCAGCCCCTCTCTGAACCTCGGAGGAGGCTACACCTTC. Its translation: CASSPSLNLGGGYTF.

This clone was detected once. This chain uses TRBV5-1 with TRBJ2-7, with 9 bases aligning to TRBD1. The ends lost 5 bases at V and 3 bases at J; junction bases unmatched: 18. The CDR3 is made up of 18 amino acids. CDR1 and CDR2 from the germline V gene are SGHRS and YFSETQ. CDR3 DNA sequence: TGCGCCAGCAGTCGAGTCCGGGACAGGGCCCTTGGTGACTACGAGCAGTACTTC. Protein product: CASSRVRDRALGDYEQYF.

Details on this clone: Relative to the germline gene, one junction end is altered; a read error may explain this. The chain has TRBV5-4 and TRBJ1-1; D gene unclear. Per the germline V gene, CDR1 is SGHNT and CDR2 is YYREEE (reference sequence). The CDR3 has 15 amino acids. CDR3 DNA sequence: TGTGCCAGCAGCTTGGTACCAGACATGAAGACTGAAGCTTTCTTT. This translates into CASSLVPDMKTEAFF.

This chain links TRBV7-2 with TRBJ2-3; D unresolved. The CDR3 runs 11 residues. V was cut by 2 bases and J by 6 bases, with 3 bases left in between. Germline lookup yields CDR1 SGHTA and CDR2 FQGNSA. The CDR3, as DNA: TGTGCCAGCAGCTTACCGGATACGCAGTATTTT. It encodes CASSLPDTQYF.

The chain combines TRBV9 with TRBJ2-2; D ambiguous. Deletions cut 5 bases from V and 1 base from J, with 12 bases between. The CDR3 is made up of 15 amino acids. Germline V gene lookup returns CDR1 SGDLS and CDR2 YYNGEE. CDR3 in amino acids: CASRKESKNTGELFF. CDR3 nucleotides: TGTGCCAGCAGGAAGGAGTCGAAGAACACCGGGGAGCTGTTTTTT.

CDR3 in DNA: TGTGCCAGCAGCCTCTCTCTGGGCGGGGTGAACACCGGGGAGCTGTTTTTT. Translated: CASSLSLGGVNTGELFF. J is TRBJ2-2 and V is TRBV7-9; TRBD2 is a possible D gene (6 bases). Germline V lookup: CDR1 SEHNR, CDR2 FQNEAQ (reference sequence). CDR3 length equals 17 residues. V dropped 5 bases and J dropped 1 base, with 17 bases sitting between them. The full variable domain, with the rest looked up from reference TRBV7-9 and TRBJ2-2, is DTGVSQNPRHKITKRGQNVTFRCDPISEHNRLYWYRQTLGQGPEFLTYFQNEAQLEKSRLLSDRFSAERPKGSFSTLEIQRTEQGDSAMYLCASSLSLGGVNTGELFFGEGSRLTVL.

This clone was seen just once. The DNA of the CDR3 is TGTGCCAGCTCACCCCAAGAAACAGCGAACACTGAAGCTTTCTTT. Amino acids: CASSPQETANTEAFF. This chain connects TRBV18 to TRBJ1-1; D call uncertain. The CDR3 contains 15 residues. CDR1 KGHSH and CDR2 LQKENI come from the germline V gene. V was pared by 3 bases and J by 1 base, with 12 bases between.

The rearrangement links TRBV13 to TRBJ2-5; maybe TRBD2 (6 bases). There are 14 residues in the CDR3. Germline CDR1 and CDR2: PRHDT and FYEKMQ (reference sequence). Trimming took off 5 bases at V and 2 bases at J, with 12 bases between the two ends. CDR3 nucleotide sequence: TGTGCCAGCAGCCGTACCGGGACTCAAGAGACCCAGTACTTC. This codes for CASSRTGTQETQYF.

This clone turned up a few times. The chain couples TRBV5-4 to TRBJ2-1; 11 bases line up with TRBD2. Trimming at V came to 3 bases and at J to 0 bases, leaving 2 bases not matched to a gene. The length of the CDR3 is 16 residues. Per germline, CDR1 SGHNT and CDR2 YYREEE (reference sequence). The CDR3 spells CASSSSGGSSYNEQFF. CDR3 bases: TGTGCCAGCAGCTCTAGCGGGGGGTCCTCCTACAATGAGCAGTTCTTC.

This chain connects TRBV5-1 to TRBJ1-5; TRBD1 matches at 7 bases. V shed 3 bases and J 3 bases; nucleotides not matched to a gene: 3. Germline V lookup: CDR1 SGHRS, CDR2 YFSETQ. The CDR3 length is 14 residues. The chain's CDR3 is CASSSDRSNQPQHF. In DNA form, the CDR3 reads TGCGCCAGCAGCTCGGACAGGTCCAATCAGCCCCAGCATTTT.

The rearrangement joins TRBV6-2 or TRBV6-3 to TRBJ1-2; 7 positions match TRBD1. Looked up from germline, CDR1 is MNHEY and CDR2 is SVGEGT. V trimming: 6 bases; J trimming: 4 bases; junction bases outside the gene matches: 5. This CDR3 is built from 13 residues. The CDR3 DNA reads as TGTGCCAGCAGCGACAGGGTCGGCTATGGCTACACCTTC. It translates to CASSDRVGYGYTF.

The chain carries TRBV7-9 and TRBJ1-2, with 7 bases that match TRBD1. CDR1 is SEHNR and CDR2 is FQNEAQ in the germline V gene (reference sequence). V trimming: 1 base; J trimming: 8 bases; junction bases outside the gene matches: 7. This CDR3 spans 14 amino acids. The CDR3 nucleotides are TGTGCCAGCAGCTTAGGCGAGGGGGCGTGGGGCTACACCTTC. This codes for CASSLGEGAWGYTF.